The source of this TCR beta chain is a study of blood T cell repertoires in COVID-19 (dated by TCRdb to the early 2020s). Regarding the research as a whole: Samples covering the acute and convalescent phases of COVID-19 were provided by collaborators in the United States, Italy and Spain. The prospective study material was composed of cDNA or gDNA derived from T cells, B-cell-depleted T cells, or PBMCs. Subjects who had been exposed to COVID-19, were actively infected with it, or had recovered from it provided the deeply sampled blood TCRbeta repertoires that made up the dataset. The repertoires were made available in a free public database intended to serve as a resource for research on the immune response to SARS-CoV-2. The samples were drawn from the first 160 participants of the ongoing ImmuneRACE study and from 950 to 1,500 subjects provided by 6 global collaborators. Sample metadata almost always included a de-identified subject ID, COVID-19 status, age in years and sex. HLA class I and class II types, where available, came from metadata supplied by the sample provider rather than from assay-based typing.

Broader findings and caveats from the paper: How much clinical and demographic metadata was included differed by source and by participant, and the metadata was provided uncurated.

TCRbeta CDR3 regions were amplified from genomic DNA by means of the immunoSEQ Assay, a bias-controlled multiplex PCR. The study's processing was this. The number of nucleated cells in each sample was estimated from the amplification of reference gene primers within the assay. To quantify the absolute abundance of each unique TCRbeta CDR3 rearrangement, sequence reads were collapsed and filtered. Productive Simpson clonality was computed per sample as the square root of Simpson's diversity index over productive rearrangements. This immuneACCESS table, as held by TCRdb, lists in-frame sequences with V and J called but not all clones. Of the missing ones, under half trace to an unresolved V gene in checked studies; the others have no known cause. That table gives V, J and clone size, and the DNA gave D and trimming. This sample holds under 150,000 clones; about 83% were observed only once. More than 10% of the sample is taken by the ten largest.

Collaborating institutions collected whole blood in K2EDTA tubes following their own protocols. For TCRbeta analysis, collaborator samples were shipped as frozen whole blood, as isolated PBMCs, or as DNA extracted from either sample type. A remark on this clone: The target of this receptor is not known. Base qualities are not at hand, and no much larger clone is one base apart.

Taken from the germline V gene (reference sequence), the CDR1 and CDR2 loops are LNHDA and SQIVND. Deletion took 6 bases off V and 5 bases off J, with a span of 14 bases between the germline ends. From the cysteine up to the phenylalanine, the CDR3 has a length of 13 residues. Kept here is only the CDR3 DNA, which spans 39 bases and is read in frame from base 1. The origin of this receptor is a human donor in a cohort sampled during active COVID-19. The chain couples TRBV19 to TRBJ2-7; TRBD1 might be the D gene, on 6 matching bases. Sequencing used peripheral blood. The DNA is as follows: TGTGCCAGTAGCCCCCAGGGGTGGAACGAGCAGTACTTC. Its translation reads: CASSPQGWNEQYF.